This T cell receptor (beta chain) was found in a study of Tregs in tolerant kidney transplant recipients. Profiling relied on immunoSEQ multiplex PCR, and the TCRdb table lists in-frame clones only, not all of them. The data contain roughly 70,000 clones, 80% to 85% of them singletons. Germline values: CDR1 SGHAT, CDR2 FQNNGV. V dropped 1 base and J dropped 2 bases, with 6 bases sitting between them. CDR3 size: 15 residues. Sequencing was carried out using CD4+ T cells from blood. The chain is built from TRBV11-2 and TRBJ2-6; tentatively, D is TRBD1 (5 bases). The TCR sequence derives from a human donor in good health. In nucleotides, the CDR3 is TGTGCCAGCAGCTTAGTAGGGGCTGGGGCCAACGTCCTGACTTTC. Translation gives CASSLVGAGANVLTF.